The clone carrying this T cell receptor (beta chain) was found many times. The antigen remains undetermined. The study based diagnoses on clinical symptoms, serum thyroxine and TRAb, thyroid ultrasound and orbital computed tomography. CDR3 length: 16 amino acids. Germline CDR1 is MDHEN and CDR2 is SYDVKM. Deletions cut 8 bases from V and 3 bases from J, with 21 bases between. Amplification yielded TCR beta CDR3 regions, with RNA transcripts as the source. With the HTBI primer set, the TCR CDR3 went through a first round of RT-PCR. MiXCR was run by TCRdb on the multiplex PCR reads, yielding one entry per CDR3 protein. This table has hundreds of thousands of distinct CDR3 sequences, 15% to 20% appearing once. This record comes from a study of T cells in Graves' hyperthyroidism and ophthalmopathy. Notes on the study in general: Ophthalmopathy was predicted by the model a median of about 6.7 months ahead of onset.

The chain is built from TRBV28 and TRBJ2-3; D is ambiguous. The clonotype originates from a woman aged 18-35 years with Graves' hyperthyroidism. Sequencing input: blood. CDR3: CASLPAAKPGTDTQYF. The CDR3 DNA follows: TGTGCCAGCCTACCGGCAGCCAAACCTGGGACAGATACGCAGTATTTT.